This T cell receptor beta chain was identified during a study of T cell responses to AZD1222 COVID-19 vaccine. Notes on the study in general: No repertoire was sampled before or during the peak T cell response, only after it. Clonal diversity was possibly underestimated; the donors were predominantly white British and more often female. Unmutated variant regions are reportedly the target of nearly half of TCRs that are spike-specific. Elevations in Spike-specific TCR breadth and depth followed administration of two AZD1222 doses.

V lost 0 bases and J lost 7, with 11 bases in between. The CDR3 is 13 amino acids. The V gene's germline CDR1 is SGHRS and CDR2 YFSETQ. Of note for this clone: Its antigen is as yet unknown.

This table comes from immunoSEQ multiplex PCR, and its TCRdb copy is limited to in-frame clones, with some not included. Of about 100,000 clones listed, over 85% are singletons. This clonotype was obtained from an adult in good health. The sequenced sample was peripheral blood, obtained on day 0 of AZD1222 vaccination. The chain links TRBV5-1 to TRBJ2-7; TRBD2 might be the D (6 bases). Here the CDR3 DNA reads TGCGCCAGCAGCTTGGCCGGGGGTTGGGAGCAGTACTTC. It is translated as CASSLAGGWEQYF.